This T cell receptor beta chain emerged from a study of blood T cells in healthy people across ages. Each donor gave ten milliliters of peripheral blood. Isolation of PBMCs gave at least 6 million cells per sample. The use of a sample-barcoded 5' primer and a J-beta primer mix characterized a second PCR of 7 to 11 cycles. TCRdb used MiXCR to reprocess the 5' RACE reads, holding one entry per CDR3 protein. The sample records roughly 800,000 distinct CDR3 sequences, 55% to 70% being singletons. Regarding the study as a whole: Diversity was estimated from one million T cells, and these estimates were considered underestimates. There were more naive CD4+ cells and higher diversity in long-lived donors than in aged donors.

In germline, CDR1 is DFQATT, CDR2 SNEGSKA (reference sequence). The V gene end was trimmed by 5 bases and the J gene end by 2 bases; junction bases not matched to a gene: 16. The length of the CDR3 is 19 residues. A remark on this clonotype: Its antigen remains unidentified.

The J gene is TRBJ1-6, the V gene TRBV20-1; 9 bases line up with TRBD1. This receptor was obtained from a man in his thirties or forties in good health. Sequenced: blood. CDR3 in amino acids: CSARPPLGQGPTYNSPLHF. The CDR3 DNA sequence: TGCAGTGCTCGACCCCCATTGGGACAGGGTCCCACCTATAATTCACCCCTCCACTTT.